The T cell receptor (beta chain) under discussion was sequenced for a study of blood T cell repertoires in COVID-19. Study details: Nucleic acid was either cDNA or gDNA, and it came from T cells, B-cell-depleted T cells, or PBMCs.

Participants were aged about 18 to 89 years from approximately 24 US areas. Cohorts were based on clinical histories the participants reported. Recovered status in Cohort 3 required two negative PCRs, clearance, or symptom resolution. Produced via immunoSEQ multiplex PCR; TCRdb's table is partial and in-frame only. This sample has 400,000 to 450,000 clones; approximately 92% occur once, and the top ten carry 1.1%. The CDR3 spans 14 residues. V was clipped by 5 bases and J by 5 bases; unmatched bases: 6. From germline, CDR1 is ENHRY and CDR2 SYGVKD. Sequences were obtained from PBMCs or T cells enriched from blood (not recorded which). The receptor was derived from a man aged 30 to 45 who had recovered from COVID-19. The J gene is TRBJ2-7, the V gene TRBV10-3; the match to TRBD2 covers 10 bases. In DNA, the CDR3 is TGTGCCATCAGTTCTCTAGCGGGAGTTAACGAGCAGTACTTC. As protein: CAISSLAGVNEQYF.